The next 4 T cell receptor beta chains were all read from a single sample in a study of Ad26.COV2.S vaccination and SARS-CoV-2 variants. Treatment in this sample: roughly 20 received Ad26.COV2.S at low or high dose, single or two shots; 5 received placebo; per-sample allocation not given. Day 63 following the first vaccine or placebo injection was when the samples were taken. The table came from immunoSEQ multiplex PCR; TCRdb's copy has only in-frame clones and leaves some out. There are about 400,000 clones in the sample; more than 75% occur only once, and roughly 4% lies in the top ten. Material: peripheral blood, obtained in a trial of Ad26.COV2.S vaccine versus placebo. These receptors were collected from a person between 18 and 59 years old who received the Ad26.COV2.S COVID-19 vaccine or a placebo.

The chain couples TRBV9 to TRBJ2-1, with TRBD1 identical over 9 bases. The CDR3 contains 15 residues. Trimming cost V 3 bases and J 6 bases; bases outside gene matches: 7. Germline assignment: CDR1 SGDLS and CDR2 YYNGEE. CDR3 region: CASSATGTGFNEQFF. The CDR3 nucleotides read TGTGCCAGCAGCGCGACCGGGACAGGGTTCAATGAGCAGTTCTTC. Combining the CDR3 with reference TRBV9 and TRBJ2-1 gives the whole variable domain DSGVTQTPKHLITATGQRVTLRCSPRSGDLSVYWYQQSLDQGLQFLIQYYNGEERAKGNILERFSAQQFPDLHSELNLSSLELGDSALYFCASSATGTGFNEQFFGPGTRLTVL.

The CDR3: CASSLSAGDRNTIYF. CDR3 nucleotides: TGTGCCAGCAGTTTATCGGCCGGTGATCGAAACACCATATATTTT. This rearrangement joins TRBV27 to TRBJ1-3; D remains unclear. This CDR3 spans 15 amino acids. The germline V gene encodes CDR1 MNHEY and CDR2 SMNVEV (reference sequence). Trimming removed 0 bases from V and 5 bases from J, with 11 bases in between.

The rearrangement joins TRBV28 to TRBJ1-1, with D perhaps TRBD1 (5 bases). Trimming stripped 5 bases from V and 8 bases from J, with 12 bases between. The CDR3 loop spans 12 amino acids. Germline lookup yields CDR1 MDHEN and CDR2 SYDVKM. This CDR3 reads CASSHGGVEAFF. The CDR3 DNA sequence: TGTGCCAGCAGTCATGGGGGGGTGGAAGCTTTCTTT.

CDR3 loop: CASRDRSNEKLFF. The CDR3 DNA is TGTGCCAGCAGGGACAGAAGTAATGAAAAACTGTTTTTT. The chain employs TRBV27 and TRBJ1-4; D may be TRBD1 (6 bases). Germline lookup yields CDR1 MNHEY and CDR2 SMNVEV (reference sequence). The CDR3 consists of 13 residues. The germline V and J ends were trimmed by 6 bases and 4 bases, with 9 bases remaining between them.